This TCR beta chain was profiled in a study of T cells in Graves' hyperthyroidism and ophthalmopathy. What was amplified from RNA transcripts were TCR beta CDR3 regions. RT-PCR in the first round (using the HTBI primer set) targeted the TCR CDR3. Using its own MiXCR run on the multiplex PCR reads, TCRdb lists one record per CDR3 protein. This table holds more than 350,000 distinct CDR3 sequences, about a sixth found once. Per the germline V gene, CDR1 is SGHVS and CDR2 is FQNEAQ. The CDR3 extends over 19 amino acids. The J segment lost 4 bases and the V segment lost 1 base, leaving 15 bases of the junction unmatched.

V usage is TRBV7-8 and J usage is TRBJ2-3; 9 nucleotides match TRBD1. What was sequenced was blood. The clonotype originates from a woman aged 25 to 45 with Graves' hyperthyroidism that later progressed to Graves' ophthalmopathy. CDR3 loop: CASSLVVFGGQGSADTQYF. CDR3 coding DNA: TGTGCCAGCAGCTTAGTTGTTTTCGGGGGACAGGGTTCCGCAGATACGCAGTATTTT.